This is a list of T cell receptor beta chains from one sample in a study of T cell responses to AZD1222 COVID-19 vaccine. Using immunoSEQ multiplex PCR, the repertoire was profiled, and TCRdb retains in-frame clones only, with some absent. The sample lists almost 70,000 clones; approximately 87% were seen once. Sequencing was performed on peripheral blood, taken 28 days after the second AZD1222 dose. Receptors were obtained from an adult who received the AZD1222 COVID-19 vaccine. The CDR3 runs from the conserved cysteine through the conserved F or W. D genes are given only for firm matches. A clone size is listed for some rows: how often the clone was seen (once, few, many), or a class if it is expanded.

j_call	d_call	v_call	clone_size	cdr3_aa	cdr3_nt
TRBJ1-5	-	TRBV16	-	CASSQSTGNQPQHF	TGTGCCAGCAGCCAATCGACAGGCAATCAGCCCCAGCATTTT
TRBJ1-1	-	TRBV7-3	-	CASSLSGMEAFF	TGTGCCAGCAGCTTATCAGGGATGGAAGCTTTCTTT
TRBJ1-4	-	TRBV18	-	CASSPEAEKLFF	TGTGCCAGCTCACCCGAGGCAGAAAAACTGTTTTTT
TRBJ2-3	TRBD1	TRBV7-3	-	CASSLRGQGTSDTQYF	TGTGCCAGCAGCTTAAGGGGACAGGGGACGTCAGATACGCAGTATTTT
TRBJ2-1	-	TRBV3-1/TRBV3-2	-	CASSQPGTSFSSYNEQFF	TGTGCCAGCAGCCAACCTGGGACTTCTTTTTCCTCCTACAATGAGCAGTTCTTC
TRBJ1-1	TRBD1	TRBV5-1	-	CASRRDRLNLNTEAFF	TGCGCCAGCAGAAGGGACAGGCTGAACCTGAACACTGAAGCTTTCTTT
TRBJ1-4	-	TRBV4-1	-	CASRLEGVYEKLFF	TGCGCCAGCAGACTGGAGGGGGTTTATGAAAAACTGTTTTTT
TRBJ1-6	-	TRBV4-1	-	CASSQDQDSTYNSPLHF	TGCGCCAGCAGCCAAGATCAAGACAGTACCTATAATTCACCCCTCCACTTT
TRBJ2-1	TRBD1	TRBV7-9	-	CASSSPGQGAHEQFF	TGTGCCAGCAGCTCTCCTGGACAGGGGGCACATGAGCAGTTCTTC
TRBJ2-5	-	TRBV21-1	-	CASSRGQETQYF	TGTGCCAGCAGCAGGGGTCAAGAGACCCAGTACTTC
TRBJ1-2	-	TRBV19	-	CASRGGRGYTF	TGTGCCAGTAGGGGGGGGCGAGGCTACACCTTC
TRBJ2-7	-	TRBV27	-	CASSKGGVSSYEQYF	TGTGCCAGCAGTAAGGGCGGGGTCAGCTCCTACGAGCAGTACTTC
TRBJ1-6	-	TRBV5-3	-	CARSLPGSSSYNSPLHF	TGTGCCAGAAGCCTCCCAGGCTCGAGCTCCTATAATTCACCCCTCCACTTT
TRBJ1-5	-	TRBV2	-	CASKQQDNQPQHF	TGTGCCAGCAAGCAACAGGACAATCAGCCCCAGCATTTT
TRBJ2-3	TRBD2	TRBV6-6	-	CASSYSRGSSTDTQYF	TGTGCCAGCAGTTACTCGCGGGGGTCTAGCACAGATACGCAGTATTTT
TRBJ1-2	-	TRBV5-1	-	CASSPRQRSSTNYGYTF	TGCGCCAGCAGCCCTCGACAGCGAAGCTCCACTAACTATGGCTACACCTTC
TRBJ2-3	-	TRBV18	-	CASSPLGVQWNTDTQYF	TGTGCCAGCTCACCACTCGGGGTGCAGTGGAACACAGATACGCAGTATTTT
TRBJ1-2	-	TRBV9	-	CASSPQAGWGGYTF	TGTGCCAGCAGCCCCCAGGCAGGGTGGGGCGGCTACACCTTC
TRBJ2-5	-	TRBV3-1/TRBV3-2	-	CASSQGGGQKTQYF	TGTGCCAGCAGCCAAGGGGGGGGCCAGAAGACCCAGTACTTC
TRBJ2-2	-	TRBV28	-	CASRSGVATGELFF	TGTGCCAGCAGGTCCGGAGTGGCCACCGGGGAGCTGTTTTTT
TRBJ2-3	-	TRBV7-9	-	CASSFGVSTDTQYF	TGTGCCAGCAGCTTCGGGGTGAGCACAGATACGCAGTATTTT
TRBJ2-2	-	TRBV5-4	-	CASSLEGGNTGELFF	TGTGCCAGCAGCTTGGAAGGGGGGAACACCGGGGAGCTGTTTTTT
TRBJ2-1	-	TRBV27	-	CASFSLVRGYNEQFF	TGTGCCAGCTTTAGTCTTGTTAGAGGTTACAATGAGCAGTTCTTC
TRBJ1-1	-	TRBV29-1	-	CSVADSPEAFF	TGCAGCGTCGCCGACTCCCCTGAAGCTTTCTTT
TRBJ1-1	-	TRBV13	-	CASSLGRFMGTEAFF	TGTGCCAGCAGCTTAGGCCGTTTTATGGGGACTGAAGCTTTCTTT
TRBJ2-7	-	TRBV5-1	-	CASSELGHSYEQYF	TGCGCCAGCAGCGAGCTTGGACACTCCTACGAGCAGTACTTC
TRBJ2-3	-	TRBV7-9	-	CASSLQERAPPTDTQYF	TGTGCCAGCAGCTTACAGGAGAGGGCCCCACCCACAGATACGCAGTATTTT
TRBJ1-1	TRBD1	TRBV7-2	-	CASSLLPGQGTFGAFF	TGTGCCAGCAGCTTGCTACCGGGACAGGGCACCTTCGGAGCTTTCTTT
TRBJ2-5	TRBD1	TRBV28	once	CASSSPGQGLETQYF	TGTGCCAGCAGTTCACCGGGACAGGGGCTCGAGACCCAGTACTTC
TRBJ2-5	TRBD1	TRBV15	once	CATSSYRGPQETQYF	TGTGCCACCAGCTCCTACAGGGGACCCCAGGAGACCCAGTACTTC
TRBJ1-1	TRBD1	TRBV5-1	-	CASSLGTGGWNTEAFF	TGCGCCAGCAGCTTGGGGACAGGGGGCTGGAACACTGAAGCTTTCTTT
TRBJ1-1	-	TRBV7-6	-	CASSSQVNTEAFF	TGTGCCAGCAGCTCACAGGTGAACACTGAAGCTTTCTTT
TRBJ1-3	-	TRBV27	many	CASSLSGGQSGNTIYF	TGTGCCAGCAGTTTATCAGGGGGTCAATCTGGAAACACCATATATTTT
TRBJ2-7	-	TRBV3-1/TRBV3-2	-	CASSQSTYEQYF	TGTGCCAGCAGCCAATCAACCTACGAGCAGTACTTC
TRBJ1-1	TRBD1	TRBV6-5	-	CASTLTGGTEAFF	TGTGCCAGCACCTTGACAGGGGGCACTGAAGCTTTCTTT
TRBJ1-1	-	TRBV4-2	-	CASSQRVGTEAFF	TGTGCCAGCAGCCAAAGGGTTGGGACTGAAGCTTTCTTT
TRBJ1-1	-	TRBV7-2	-	CASRLNRAMNTEAFF	TGTGCCAGCAGGTTAAACAGGGCTATGAACACTGAAGCTTTCTTT
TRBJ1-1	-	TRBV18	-	CASSLGTSNTEAFF	TGTGCCAGCTCACTCGGGACATCGAACACTGAAGCTTTCTTT
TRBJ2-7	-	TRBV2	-	CASSAAAVSYEQYF	TGTGCCAGCAGTGCGGCGGCGGTCTCCTACGAGCAGTACTTC
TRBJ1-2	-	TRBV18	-	CASSDTGANYGYTF	TGTGCCAGCTCAGATACCGGCGCTAACTATGGCTACACCTTC
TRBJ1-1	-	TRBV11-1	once	CASSIFRGLNTEAFF	TGTGCCAGCAGCATATTTCGGGGGCTGAACACTGAAGCTTTCTTT